This TCR beta chain was sequenced in a study of blood T cell repertoires in COVID-19. For the study at large: Italy, Spain and the United States were the sources of the convalescent and acute COVID-19 samples. T cells, B-cell-depleted T cells, or PBMCs provided the cDNA or gDNA that served as material.

Study processing details: Reference gene primer amplification yielded estimated nucleated cell counts. Repertoires were generated with immunoSEQ multiplex PCR, while TCRdb's copy carries only in-frame clones and drops some. V and J calls and clone size are given by that table; D and trimming were obtained from the DNA. The sample includes about 75,000 clones, roughly 87% of them seen just once. What was sequenced was peripheral blood. This clonotype originated in a woman aged 45-59 years with acute or convalescent COVID-19.

CDR3 bases: TGTGCCAGCAGCCAGGACAGGGTAAGGGTCTACGAGCAGTACTTC. It yields the protein CASSQDRVRVYEQYF. The chain carries TRBV3-1 (or the pseudogene TRBV3-2) and TRBJ2-7; 8 nucleotides agree with TRBD1. Per germline, CDR1 LGHDT and CDR2 YNNKEL (reference sequence). The CDR3 consists of 15 residues. V shed 3 bases, J shed 3 bases, and the junction held 7 bases outside the gene matches.